One sample yielded the 10 T cell receptor beta chains listed below, sequenced in a study of blood T cell repertoires in COVID-19. Measured with immunoSEQ multiplex PCR; TCRdb has only the in-frame clones, and not every one. The repertoire consists of nearly 250,000 clones, with about 82% occurring once and the leading ten covering around 2%. The sequenced sample consisted of PBMCs or T cells enriched from blood (not recorded which). The receptors come from a woman aged 45-65 years who had recovered from COVID-19.

The genes are TRBV19 and TRBJ2-7; TRBD2 agrees at 11 bases. Trimming at V came to 5 bases and at J to 7 bases, leaving 7 bases not matched to a gene. The CDR3 has 14 residues. CDR1 and CDR2 (germline): LNHDA, SQIVND (reference sequence). CDR3 protein: CASSRSGRAGEQYF. The CDR3 region has the DNA TGTGCCAGTAGTCGTAGCGGGAGGGCCGGGGAGCAGTACTTC.

V gene TRBV7-9 combines with J gene TRBJ2-2; 10 nucleotides match TRBD1. Germline CDR1 SEHNR, CDR2 FQNEAQ (reference sequence). This CDR3 comprises 16 residues. With 5 bases clipped from V and 3 bases from J, the junction kept 6 bases outside the gene matches. The CDR3 DNA follows: TGTGCCAGCAGCCCGGCCGGGACAGGGGACACCGGGGAGCTGTTTTTT. Protein sequence: CASSPAGTGDTGELFF. The variable domain in full, with the rest retrieved from reference TRBV7-9 and TRBJ2-2, is DTGVSQNPRHKITKRGQNVTFRCDPISEHNRLYWYRQTLGQGPEFLTYFQNEAQLEKSRLLSDRFSAERPKGSFSTLEIQRTEQGDSAMYLCASSPAGTGDTGELFFGEGSRLTVL.

The CDR3 DNA reads TGTGCCAGCAGACCCCTGACAGGGGGCTACACCTTC. Protein: CASRPLTGGYTF. The rearrangement uses TRBV11-2 and TRBJ1-2; TRBD1 aligns across 7 bases. V trimming: 6 bases; J trimming: 8 bases; junction bases outside the gene matches: 6. Germline V gives CDR1 SGHAT, CDR2 FQNNGV. The CDR3 runs 12 residues.

This chain joins TRBV4-3 and TRBJ2-2, with TRBD2 matching 9 bases. With 0 bases clipped from V and 4 bases from J, the junction kept 6 bases outside the gene matches. This CDR3 comprises 17 residues. Germline V gene data show CDR1 as LGHNA and CDR2 as YSLEER. DNA for the CDR3: TGCGCCAGCAGCCAAGAGAGGCGGGGGGGAATCACCGGGGAGCTGTTTTTT. It specifies CASSQERRGGITGELFF.

Points on this clone: A junction boundary mismatches the germline segment, possibly from a read error. The gene calls are TRBV4-1 and TRBJ2-7; TRBD2 agrees at 8 bases. The CDR3 covers 17 residues. Germline CDR1 reads MGHRA; CDR2 reads YSYEKL. CDR3 protein: CASSQEGQRETSSEQYF. CDR3 nucleotides: TGCGCCAGCAGCCAAGAGGGCCAGCGGGAGACCTCCTCCGAGCAGTACTTC.

The chain employs TRBV11-2 and TRBJ1-5; D is unresolved. Trimming cost V 4 bases and J 3 bases, with 10 bases left between them. This CDR3 comprises 14 residues. Germline V gene lookup returns CDR1 SGHAT and CDR2 FQNNGV. CDR3 sequence (DNA): TGTGCCAGCAGCTACAGTGGAATCAATCAGCCCCAGCATTTT. Translated: CASSYSGINQPQHF.

V gene TRBV13 combines with J gene TRBJ1-1, with D tentatively TRBD1 (5 bases). Germline loops: CDR1 PRHDT, CDR2 FYEKMQ (reference sequence). This CDR3 region has 15 residues. The germline V and J ends were trimmed by 5 bases and 5 bases, with 18 bases remaining between them. CDR3 DNA: TGTGCCAGCAGCACCATTGGGGCCCTGCGGACTGAAGCTTTCTTT. Amino acids: CASSTIGALRTEAFF. Looking up the rest from reference TRBV13 and TRBJ1-1 gives the full variable domain: AAGVIQSPRHLIKEKRETATLKCYPIPRHDTVYWYQQGPGQDPQFLISFYEKMQSDKGSIPDRFSAQQFSDYHSELNMSSLELGDSALYFCASSTIGALRTEAFFGQGTRLTVV.

The V call is TRBV5-5, the J call TRBJ2-1; D is possibly TRBD1 (5 bases). V dropped 0 bases and J dropped 6 bases, with 16 bases sitting between them. Germline V gene sequence: CDR1 SGHKS, CDR2 YYEKEE (reference sequence). CDR3 length: 16 amino acids. CDR3 nucleotide sequence: TGTGCCAGCAGCTTGGATGTGGCAGGGAACACCAATGAGCAGTTCTTC. Translated: CASSLDVAGNTNEQFF.

This clone was counted once. The chain links TRBV27 to TRBJ1-2, with D uncertain. Looked up from germline, CDR1 is MNHEY and CDR2 is SMNVEV (reference sequence). The CDR3 extends over 13 amino acids. Trimming pared 4 bases from V and 0 bases from J, leaving 6 bases between. The CDR3 loop reads CASSSLANYGYTF. In DNA form, the CDR3 reads TGTGCCAGCAGTTCGCTAGCTAACTATGGCTACACCTTC.

The chain couples TRBV7-8 to TRBJ2-3, with 8 bases lining up with TRBD1. Per the germline V gene, CDR1 is SGHVS and CDR2 is FQNEAQ. The length of the CDR3 is 16 residues. The V and J ends lost 4 bases and 3 bases, in that order; junction bases with no gene match: 9. The CDR3 here is CASSYKPGQETDTQYF. CDR3 in DNA: TGTGCCAGCAGCTACAAACCGGGACAGGAGACAGATACGCAGTATTTT.